This passage covers 20 T cell receptor beta chains from one sample sequenced in a study of shared clonotypes between healthy human individuals. This table comes from immunoSEQ multiplex PCR, and its TCRdb copy is limited to in-frame clones, with some not included. The sample has millions of clones, 90% to 95% seen once. Sequencing input: naive CD4+ T cells sorted from blood. Noted subset: CD45RA+ positively selected. The receptors come from a young man in good health.

This chain connects TRBV25-1 to TRBJ1-2; D ambiguous. V lost 1 base, J lost 7 bases, and 16 bases lay in between. CDR3 length: 15 residues. Germline V gene sequence: CDR1 MGHDK, CDR2 SYGVNS. DNA of the CDR3: TGTGCCAGCAGTGAATCGTGGGATCGGGTCGGTGGCTACACCTTC. This translates into CASSESWDRVGGYTF.

This rearrangement joins TRBV19 to TRBJ2-5, with D unclear. This CDR3 contains 15 residues. V was trimmed by 7 bases and J by 3 bases, leaving 18 bases between them. Looked up from germline, CDR1 is LNHDA and CDR2 is SQIVND (reference sequence). In DNA form, the CDR3 reads TGTGCCAGTACGGCGACATTAAGTTTTAAAGAGACCCAGTACTTC. As protein: CASTATLSFKETQYF.

The gene calls are TRBV25-1 and TRBJ2-7, with D hard to call. V lost 3 bases and J 5 bases, leaving 14 bases between the germline ends. Germline V gene sequence: CDR1 MGHDK, CDR2 SYGVNS. The CDR3 loop spans 14 amino acids. The CDR3 protein is CASSDPLWADEQYF. The CDR3 DNA reads as TGTGCCAGCAGTGATCCCCTATGGGCGGACGAGCAGTACTTC.

V gene TRBV7-9 combines with J gene TRBJ1-1, with 7 bases fitting TRBD1. Trimming took 4 bases from V and 1 from J; bases not matched to a gene: 9. The CDR3 totals 16 residues. Germline V gives CDR1 SEHNR, CDR2 FQNEAQ (reference sequence). The CDR3 sequence: CASSSVTGAGNTEAFF. CDR3 sequence (DNA): TGTGCCAGCAGCTCCGTTACAGGGGCGGGGAACACTGAAGCTTTCTTT.

The J gene is TRBJ1-1, the V gene TRBV6-5; 7 positions agree with TRBD1. Germline-derived CDR1 and CDR2 are MNHEY and SVGAGI. The CDR3 is made up of 15 amino acids. Losses at the gene ends were 6 bases for V and 1 base for J; bases not matched to a gene: 8. The CDR3 spells CASSSQGGANTEAFF. The CDR3 DNA follows: TGTGCCAGCAGCTCCCAGGGGGGTGCGAACACTGAAGCTTTCTTT.

This clone was seen a handful of times. J is TRBJ1-1 and V is TRBV5-1; D unclear. The length of the CDR3 is 14 residues. CDR1 and CDR2 from the germline V gene are SGHRS and YFSETQ. V was clipped by 3 bases and J by 1 base, with 10 bases between them. In DNA, the CDR3 is TGCGCCAGCAGCTCGGAGATTTCGAACACTGAAGCTTTCTTT. This gives the protein CASSSEISNTEAFF.

J is TRBJ2-3 and V is TRBV4-3, with 10 nucleotides matching TRBD2. The junction had 0 bases not matched to a gene; V was cut back by 2 bases and J by 1 base. Germline V gene lookup returns CDR1 LGHNA and CDR2 YSLEER. CDR3 length: 15 residues. The CDR3 here is CASSQLAGGTDTQYF. The CDR3 DNA is TGCGCCAGCAGCCAACTAGCGGGAGGCACAGATACGCAGTATTTT.

The J gene is TRBJ1-5, the V gene TRBV6-4, with 7 positions matching TRBD1. The J segment lost 2 bases and the V segment lost 5 bases, leaving 6 bases of the junction unmatched. CDR3 length equals 15 residues. Per germline, CDR1 MRHNA and CDR2 SNTAGT. The CDR3 loop reads CASSKPGGRNQPQHF. The CDR3 DNA sequence: TGTGCCAGCAGTAAGCCAGGGGGACGCAATCAGCCCCAGCATTTT.

Notes on this clone: Other DNA sequences in this sample translate to the same CDR3. The gene calls are TRBV19 and TRBJ1-5, with TRBD1 matching over 7 bases. Germline assignment: CDR1 LNHDA and CDR2 SQIVND (reference sequence). CDR3 length equals 15 residues. The ends lost 4 bases at V and 0 bases at J; junction bases unmatched: 3. As DNA, the CDR3 is TGTGCCAGTAGTACTACAGGGGTTAGCAATCAGCCCCAGCATTTT. Its translation: CASSTTGVSNQPQHF.

The count of this clone is one. The chain couples TRBV18 to TRBJ2-5; weak D call: TRBD1 (5 bases). V lost 2 bases and J 5 bases, leaving 12 bases between the germline ends. The CDR3 has 14 residues. The germline CDR1 and CDR2 sequences are KGHSH and LQKENI. CDR3 protein: CASSPVQAPETQYF. CDR3 sequence (DNA): TGTGCCAGCTCACCAGTACAGGCCCCCGAGACCCAGTACTTC.

This chain uses TRBV7-6 with TRBJ2-7; D perhaps matches TRBD1 (5 bases). CDR1 SGHVS and CDR2 FNYEAQ come from the germline V gene. The ends were cut back, 0 bases at V and 0 bases at J, with 12 bases in the middle. CDR3 length: 16 amino acids. The CDR3 DNA reads TGTGCCAGCAGCTTAGCGATGAAGCAGGGCTCCTACGAGCAGTACTTC. Translation: CASSLAMKQGSYEQYF.

The rearrangement joins TRBV30 to TRBJ2-6, with 9 bases that match TRBD1. Germline V gene sequence: CDR1 GTSNPN, CDR2 SVGIG (reference sequence). The CDR3 spans 15 residues. V lost 2 bases and J lost 6; bases outside the gene matches: 5. In nucleotides, the CDR3 is TGTGCCTGGAGTATCGGACAGGGGTTGGCCAACGTCCTGACTTTC. Amino acids: CAWSIGQGLANVLTF.

This clone was detected only once. The chain joins TRBV25-1 to TRBJ2-7, with D unclear. V dropped 4 bases and J dropped 3 bases, with 13 bases sitting between them. The germline CDR1 and CDR2 sequences are MGHDK and SYGVNS. The CDR3 loop spans 14 amino acids. The DNA of the CDR3 is TGTGCCAGCAGTGTAGGGAACTGGGACTACGAGCAGTACTTC. Translating it yields CASSVGNWDYEQYF.

The chain employs TRBV5-1 and TRBJ2-1, with D tentatively TRBD2 (5 bases). V was cut by 0 bases and J by 10 bases, with 17 bases left in between. Germline V gene sequence: CDR1 SGHRS, CDR2 YFSETQ. The length of the CDR3 is 15 residues. The CDR3 coding sequence is TGCGCCAGCAGCTTGGGGCCCGGAGAGGGCGTGGAGCAGTTCTTC. Amino acids: CASSLGPGEGVEQFF. The whole variable domain, remainder taken from reference TRBV5-1 and TRBJ2-1, is KAGVTQTPRYLIKTRGQQVTLSCSPISGHRSVSWYQQTPGQGLQFLFEYFSETQRNKGNFPGRFSGRQFSNSRSEMNVSTLELGDSALYLCASSLGPGEGVEQFFGPGTRLTVL.

The CDR3 DNA is TGTGCCACGCGAGGGGGGTCCTACAATGAGCAGTTCTTC. Translated: CATRGGSYNEQFF. The J gene is TRBJ2-1, the V gene TRBV10-3; D might be TRBD1 or TRBD2, each matching 6 bases. The germline gives CDR1 ENHRY, CDR2 SYGVKD. There are 13 residues in the CDR3. V lost 10 bases and J lost 1, with 11 bases in between.

The genes are TRBV6-1 and TRBJ2-2; a possible D gene is TRBD1 (6 bases). Trimming cost V 10 bases and J 4 bases, with 10 bases left between them. Germline assignment: CDR1 MNHNS and CDR2 SASEGT. The CDR3 runs 12 residues. This chain's CDR3 is CAIGQPTGELFF. CDR3 nucleotide sequence: TGTGCCATCGGACAGCCCACCGGGGAGCTGTTTTTT.

The J gene is TRBJ2-3, the V gene TRBV7-6, with 9 bases identical to TRBD2. CDR3 length equals 16 residues. CDR1 is SGHVS, CDR2 FNYEAQ, per germline. With V trimmed by 5 bases and J by 4 bases, 10 bases remained unmatched. CDR3 loop: CASSQNLAGESDTQYF. The CDR3 coding sequence is TGTGCCAGCAGCCAAAACTTAGCGGGGGAGTCAGATACGCAGTATTTT.

This clone was seen a handful of times. The V call is TRBV6-6, the J call TRBJ1-5; D unresolved. This CDR3 has 16 residues. The germline CDR1 and CDR2 sequences are MNHNY and SVGAGI (reference sequence). Between the trimmed V and J ends, which lost 0 bases and 4 bases, there was a span of 13 bases. Here the CDR3 DNA reads TGTGCCAGCAGTTACTCGATAGGATCCGGGAATCAGCCCCAGCATTTT. Its translation is CASSYSIGSGNQPQHF.

The rearrangement links TRBV2 to TRBJ1-4, with a tentative D call TRBD1 (6 bases). The CDR3 runs 14 residues. Trimming removed 6 bases from V and 3 bases from J, with 11 bases in between. Germline V gene sequence: CDR1 SNHLY, CDR2 FYNNEI. The CDR3: CASRETGPNEKLFF. For the CDR3, the DNA is TGTGCCAGCAGGGAAACAGGGCCTAATGAAAAACTGTTTTTT.

The V gene is TRBV28, the J gene TRBJ2-7; TRBD1 or TRBD2 may be the D gene (5 bases each). Looked up from germline, CDR1 is MDHEN and CDR2 is SYDVKM. V was cut by 5 bases and J by 0 bases, with 17 bases left in between. The CDR3 extends over 16 amino acids. The CDR3 region has the DNA TGTGCCAGCAGTCCCCTCAGCTGGGGGTCCTCCTACGAGCAGTACTTC. Translated, it gives CASSPLSWGSSYEQYF.